The 22 T cell receptor beta chains in this list originate from one sample, sequenced in a study of T cells in Graves' hyperthyroidism and ophthalmopathy. Template material for amplifying TCR beta CDR3 regions consisted of RNA transcripts. When the TCR CDR3 underwent first-round RT-PCR, the HTBI primer set was used. In TCRdb, the multiplex PCR reads were re-called with MiXCR into one record per CDR3 protein. Among about 520,000 distinct CDR3 sequences listed, less than 25% were seen once. Sequencing was carried out using blood. These receptors originate from a man between 18 and 35 years old with Graves' hyperthyroidism.

The chain combines TRBV7-2 with TRBJ2-7, with 9 nucleotides matching TRBD1. V gave up 3 bases and J gave up 6 bases; unmatched junction bases: 3. The CDR3 consists of 13 residues. The V gene's germline CDR1 is SGHTA and CDR2 FQGNSA. CDR3 nucleotides: TGTGCCAGCAGCTTCTCGACAGGGGGCGAGCAGTACTTC. It encodes CASSFSTGGEQYF.

This clonotype was seen ten or more times. The V and J genes are TRBV20-1 and TRBJ1-1; unclear D gene. V was trimmed by 2 bases and J by 0 bases, leaving 7 bases between them. The germline V gene encodes CDR1 DFQATT and CDR2 SNEGSKA (reference sequence). This CDR3 spans 13 amino acids. This chain's CDR3 is CSARPYVNTEAFF. CDR3 sequence (DNA): TGCAGTGCTAGACCTTACGTGAACACTGAAGCTTTCTTT.

This clonotype was found a few times. This chain's CDR3 is CASSDMQNTEAFF. The CDR3 DNA reads as TGTGCCAGCAGTGACATGCAGAACACTGAAGCTTTCTTT. The rearrangement uses TRBV2 and TRBJ1-1; D is ambiguous. The CDR3 length is 13 residues. Germline CDR1 and CDR2: SNHLY and FYNNEI. Trimming took 3 bases from V and 1 from J, leaving 6 bases between them.

V is TRBV24-1 and J is TRBJ1-2, with TRBD1 matching 9 bases. After removal of 4 bases from V and 4 bases from J, the junction contained 3 bases not matched to a gene. Germline CDR1 KGHDR, CDR2 SFDVKD. This CDR3 contains 14 residues. CDR3 coding DNA: TGTGCCACCAGTGACAAGACAGGGGGCTATGGCTACACCTTC. Protein sequence: CATSDKTGGYGYTF.

This clonotype was detected ten times or more. V is TRBV6-1 and J is TRBJ1-1, with a weak D call TRBD1 (5 bases). The CDR3 extends over 14 amino acids. Trimming pared 6 bases from V and 5 bases from J, leaving 16 bases between. Germline assignment: CDR1 MNHNS and CDR2 SASEGT. In DNA form, the CDR3 reads TGTGCCAGCAGCGAAACGAGGGACGGAACTGAAGCTTTCTTT. Protein: CASSETRDGTEAFF.

This clonotype occurred a few times. This chain uses TRBV12-3 or TRBV12-4 with TRBJ2-6; no definite D call. The CDR3 runs to 17 residues. Trimming pared 2 bases from V and 0 bases from J, leaving 11 bases between. The CDR3 coding sequence is TGTGCCAGCAGTTTATTAGGGCCTACCTCTGGGGCCAACGTCCTGACTTTC. Protein: CASSLLGPTSGANVLTF.

This clonotype was seen at least ten times. The chain uses TRBV28 and TRBJ1-2; D might be TRBD1 (6 bases). The CDR3 loop spans 17 amino acids. Trimming left V 3 bases short and J 1 base short, with 18 bases between. Germline V gene data show CDR1 as MDHEN and CDR2 as SYDVKM. This CDR3 reads CASSLGAHVGVNYGYTF. The CDR3 bases are TGTGCCAGCAGTTTGGGGGCCCATGTAGGAGTTAACTATGGCTACACCTTC.

A remark on this clonotype: A read error may account for a junction end that differs from germline. The chain joins TRBV20-1 to TRBJ1-5; D is unclear. Germline V gene sequence: CDR1 DFQATT, CDR2 SNEGSKA (reference sequence). The CDR3 has 12 amino acids. The CDR3 bases are TGCAGTTCTAGAGATAATGGCGAGGCCCAGCATTTT. This encodes CSSRDNGEAQHF.

The table lists this clonotype with a few counts. Just one base apart from a much larger clone, this may be a read error. V usage is TRBV6-4 and J usage is TRBJ2-4; 7 bases agree with TRBD2. Germline lookup yields CDR1 MRHNA and CDR2 SNTAGT. The CDR3 covers 13 residues. CDR3 sequence reads: CASSLREENIKYF. CDR3 nucleotide sequence: TGTGCCAGCAGCCTCCGGGAGGAAAACATTAAGTACTTC.

This clonotype was seen repeatedly, ten times or more. The rearrangement uses TRBV18 and TRBJ1-1; D uncertain. Deletions cut 3 bases from V and 2 bases from J, with 7 bases between. Per the germline V gene, CDR1 is KGHSH and CDR2 is LQKENI. CDR3 size: 13 residues. As DNA, the CDR3 is TGTGCCAGCTCACCCCCGGACAACACTGAAGCTTTCTTT. Its protein is CASSPPDNTEAFF.

A note on this clonotype: A much larger clone lies a single base off, so this may be a read error. The J gene is TRBJ2-7, the V gene TRBV7-2; 7 nucleotides agree with TRBD1. This CDR3 spans 15 amino acids. CDR1 is SGHTA, CDR2 FQGNSA, per germline. Here the CDR3 reads CASCLSRTGPYEQYF. In DNA form, the CDR3 reads TGTGCCAGCTGCTTATCCCGGACAGGTCCCTACGAGCAGTACTTC.

This clonotype was seen repeatedly, ten times or more. J is TRBJ1-5 and V is TRBV6-1; D might be TRBD1 (6 bases). Trimming stripped 6 bases from V and 7 bases from J, with 22 bases between. The germline V gene has CDR1 MNHNS and CDR2 SASEGT. CDR3 length: 16 residues. CDR3 in amino acids: CASRHRITGLGQPQHF. Here the CDR3 DNA reads TGTGCCAGCAGACACCGTATAACAGGGCTAGGACAGCCCCAGCATTTT.

This clonotype was found many times. The DNA of the CDR3 is TGTGCCAGTAGTATAATGAGTGTGGGGGCCAACGTCCTGACTTTC. Translating it yields CASSIMSVGANVLTF. The rearrangement links TRBV19 to TRBJ2-6; D gene uncertain. Germline CDR1 and CDR2: LNHDA and SQIVND (reference sequence). The CDR3 is 15 amino acids. The V end lost 2 bases, the J end lost 4 bases, and 9 bases lay between the germline ends. The complete variable domain, with remaining parts taken from reference TRBV19 and TRBJ2-6, reads DGGITQSPKYLFRKEGQNVTLSCEQNLNHDAMYWYRQDPGQGLRLIYYSQIVNDFQKGDIAEGYSVSREKKESFPLTVTSAQKNPTAFYLCASSIMSVGANVLTFGAGSRLTVL.

This clonotype was counted at least ten times. The rearrangement uses TRBV30 and TRBJ1-2; TRBD1 aligns across 9 bases. Germline V gives CDR1 GTSNPN, CDR2 SVGIG (reference sequence). Trimming took 4 bases from V and 4 from J; bases not matched to a gene: 10. The CDR3 covers 15 residues. The CDR3 DNA reads TGTGCCTGGACCAGAGGTGGGACAGGGTCCTATGGCTACACCTTC. Amino acids: CAWTRGGTGSYGYTF.

This clonotype was seen repeatedly, ten times or more. The rearrangement joins TRBV12-3 or TRBV12-4 to TRBJ2-5, with 8 bases identical to TRBD2. After removal of 6 bases from V and 5 bases from J, the junction contained 11 bases not matched to a gene. This CDR3 is built from 15 residues. The CDR3 spells CASSRTGTRLETQYF. In DNA, the CDR3 is TGTGCCAGCAGCCGAACCGGGACTAGACTGGAGACCCAGTACTTC.

V is TRBV2 and J is TRBJ2-5; TRBD1 might be the D (6 bases). This CDR3 is 15 amino acids long. The germline CDR1 and CDR2 sequences are SNHLY and FYNNEI. Trimming took off 5 bases at V and 5 bases at J, with 18 bases between the two ends. This chain's CDR3 is CASSYRERSWETQYF. The CDR3 bases are TGTGCCAGCAGTTACAGGGAGCGGAGCTGGGAGACCCAGTACTTC.

This clonotype has more than one count but fewer than ten. The CDR3 DNA is TGTGCCAGCAGCTCCCCCGGTTCGAGCGGGAGGCCCTACGAGCAGTACTTC. Its translation: CASSSPGSSGRPYEQYF. The V and J genes are TRBV11-2 and TRBJ2-7; the match to TRBD2 covers 9 bases. Trimming took 4 bases from V and 2 from J; bases not matched to a gene: 12. Germline-derived CDR1 and CDR2 are SGHAT and FQNNGV. The CDR3 spans 17 residues.

At least ten counts were recorded for this clonotype. The chain employs TRBV20-1 and TRBJ1-1; 8 bases match TRBD1. Germline CDR1 and CDR2: DFQATT and SNEGSKA (reference sequence). The CDR3 sequence is 19 residues long. V lost 2 bases to trimming and J lost 4 bases; unmatched junction nucleotides: 21. The CDR3 nucleotides read TGCAGTGCTAGAAGCATCCGCACGACTTGGACAGGGACGAGCACTGAAGCTTTCTTT. It translates to CSARSIRTTWTGTSTEAFF.

This clonotype appeared many times. The CDR3 loop is CASSYYNEQYF. The CDR3, as DNA: TGTGCCAGCAGTTACTATAACGAGCAGTACTTC. The chain recombines TRBV6-2 or TRBV6-3 with TRBJ2-7; D ambiguous. The CDR3 contains 11 residues. V was cut by 1 base and J by 5 bases, with 3 bases left in between. Germline V gene data show CDR1 as MNHEY and CDR2 as SVGEGT.

The CDR3 nucleotides read TGTGCCAGCAGTTTAGGGCAGAGATCCAGGAATTCACCCCTCCACTTT. Amino acids: CASSLGQRSRNSPLHF. The chain carries TRBV28 and TRBJ1-6; D ambiguous. The germline gives CDR1 MDHEN, CDR2 SYDVKM. The CDR3 has 16 amino acids. V was cut by 2 bases and J by 7 bases, with 15 bases left in between.

The gene calls are TRBV12-5 and TRBJ2-5; possibly TRBD1 or TRBD2 for D (5 bases each). The CDR3 has 12 amino acids. V lost 1 base to trimming and J lost 5 bases, with 5 bases between them. Germline lookup yields CDR1 LGHNT and CDR2 FRNRAP. The CDR3 spells CASGLGGETQYF. CDR3 coding DNA: TGTGCTAGTGGTTTGGGGGGGGAGACCCAGTACTTC.

This clonotype appeared a few times. The chain couples TRBV12-3 or TRBV12-4 to TRBJ2-2; 12 nucleotides match TRBD2. Losses at the gene ends were 1 base for V and 6 bases for J; bases not matched to a gene: 3. This CDR3 comprises 16 residues. DNA of the CDR3: TGTGCCAGCAGTTTAGGAACTAGCGGGGGGTCCGGGGAGCTGTTTTTT. Its translation is CASSLGTSGGSGELFF.